A selection of T cell receptor beta chains follows, all from one sample in a study of blood T cell repertoires in COVID-19. The data were produced by immunoSEQ multiplex PCR, yet TCRdb's version contains in-frame clones alone and is incomplete. The repertoire holds approximately 250,000 clones, 85% to 90% seen once, with 3.6% in the top ten. The specimen was peripheral blood. The receptors shown here come from a man aged 18 to 30 with active or convalescent COVID-19. The CDR3 runs from the conserved cysteine through the conserved F or W. A D gene is named only where the DNA matches it firmly. Size tells how often a clone was seen (once, few, many) or the class of an expanded clone, and some rows leave it out.

DNA | CDR3 | J | size | D | V
TGTGCCAGCAGTCCATACCGGGAATCCACAGATACGCAGTATTTT | CASSPYRESTDTQYF | TRBJ2-3 | few | NA | TRBV27
TGTGCCAGCAGCCGCCTAAATCCAGGCTGCTCCTTTCGGCCCCAGCATTTT | CASSRLNPGCSFRPQHF | TRBJ1-5 | NA | NA | TRBV3-1/TRBV3-2
TGTGCCAGCAGCCAAGGTGCACTAGCGACCACCTACGAGCAGTACTTC | CASSQGALATTYEQYF | TRBJ2-7 | NA | TRBD2 | TRBV4-2
TGTGCCAGCAGTTCCAAACCCGAACTAGCGAGCAATGAGCAGTTCTTC | CASSSKPELASNEQFF | TRBJ2-1 | NA | TRBD2 | TRBV6-6
TGTGCCACGCGGGGGCGCGCTGAAAAACTGTTTTTT | CATRGRAEKLFF | TRBJ1-4 | once | NA | TRBV2
TGTGCCAGCAGTTACTCGAGGCAGAGCTCCTACGAGCAGTACTTC | CASSYSRQSSYEQYF | TRBJ2-7 | NA | NA | TRBV6-5
TGTGCCAGCTCACCAAACGGAGCCATGAACACTGAAGCTTTCTTT | CASSPNGAMNTEAFF | TRBJ1-1 | NA | NA | TRBV18
TGTGCCAGCAGCCCCCTGGGGAGGGGCTCCTACAATGAGCAGTTCTTC | CASSPLGRGSYNEQFF | TRBJ2-1 | NA | TRBD2 | TRBV6-6
TGTGCCAGCAGCCACTTAACAGCCCTTGTGTATGGCTACACCTTC | CASSHLTALVYGYTF | TRBJ1-2 | NA | NA | TRBV3-1/TRBV3-2
TGTGCCAGCGCTCTAGCGGGGGCCTACAATGAGCAGTTCTTC | CASALAGAYNEQFF | TRBJ2-1 | NA | TRBD2 | TRBV11-3